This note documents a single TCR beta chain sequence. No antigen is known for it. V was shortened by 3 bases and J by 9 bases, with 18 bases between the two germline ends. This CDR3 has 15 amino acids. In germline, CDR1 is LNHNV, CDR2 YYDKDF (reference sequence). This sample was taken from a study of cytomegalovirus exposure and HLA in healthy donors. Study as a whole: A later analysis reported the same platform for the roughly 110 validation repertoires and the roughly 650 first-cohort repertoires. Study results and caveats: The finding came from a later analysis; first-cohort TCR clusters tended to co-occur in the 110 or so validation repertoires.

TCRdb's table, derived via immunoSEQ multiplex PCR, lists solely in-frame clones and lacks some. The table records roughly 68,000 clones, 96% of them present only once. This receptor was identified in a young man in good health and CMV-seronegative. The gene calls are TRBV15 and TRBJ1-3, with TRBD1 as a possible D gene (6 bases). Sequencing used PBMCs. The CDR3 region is CATSRLTGSTATIYF. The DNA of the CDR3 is TGTGCCACCAGCAGGCTAACAGGGTCGACGGCCACCATATATTTT.